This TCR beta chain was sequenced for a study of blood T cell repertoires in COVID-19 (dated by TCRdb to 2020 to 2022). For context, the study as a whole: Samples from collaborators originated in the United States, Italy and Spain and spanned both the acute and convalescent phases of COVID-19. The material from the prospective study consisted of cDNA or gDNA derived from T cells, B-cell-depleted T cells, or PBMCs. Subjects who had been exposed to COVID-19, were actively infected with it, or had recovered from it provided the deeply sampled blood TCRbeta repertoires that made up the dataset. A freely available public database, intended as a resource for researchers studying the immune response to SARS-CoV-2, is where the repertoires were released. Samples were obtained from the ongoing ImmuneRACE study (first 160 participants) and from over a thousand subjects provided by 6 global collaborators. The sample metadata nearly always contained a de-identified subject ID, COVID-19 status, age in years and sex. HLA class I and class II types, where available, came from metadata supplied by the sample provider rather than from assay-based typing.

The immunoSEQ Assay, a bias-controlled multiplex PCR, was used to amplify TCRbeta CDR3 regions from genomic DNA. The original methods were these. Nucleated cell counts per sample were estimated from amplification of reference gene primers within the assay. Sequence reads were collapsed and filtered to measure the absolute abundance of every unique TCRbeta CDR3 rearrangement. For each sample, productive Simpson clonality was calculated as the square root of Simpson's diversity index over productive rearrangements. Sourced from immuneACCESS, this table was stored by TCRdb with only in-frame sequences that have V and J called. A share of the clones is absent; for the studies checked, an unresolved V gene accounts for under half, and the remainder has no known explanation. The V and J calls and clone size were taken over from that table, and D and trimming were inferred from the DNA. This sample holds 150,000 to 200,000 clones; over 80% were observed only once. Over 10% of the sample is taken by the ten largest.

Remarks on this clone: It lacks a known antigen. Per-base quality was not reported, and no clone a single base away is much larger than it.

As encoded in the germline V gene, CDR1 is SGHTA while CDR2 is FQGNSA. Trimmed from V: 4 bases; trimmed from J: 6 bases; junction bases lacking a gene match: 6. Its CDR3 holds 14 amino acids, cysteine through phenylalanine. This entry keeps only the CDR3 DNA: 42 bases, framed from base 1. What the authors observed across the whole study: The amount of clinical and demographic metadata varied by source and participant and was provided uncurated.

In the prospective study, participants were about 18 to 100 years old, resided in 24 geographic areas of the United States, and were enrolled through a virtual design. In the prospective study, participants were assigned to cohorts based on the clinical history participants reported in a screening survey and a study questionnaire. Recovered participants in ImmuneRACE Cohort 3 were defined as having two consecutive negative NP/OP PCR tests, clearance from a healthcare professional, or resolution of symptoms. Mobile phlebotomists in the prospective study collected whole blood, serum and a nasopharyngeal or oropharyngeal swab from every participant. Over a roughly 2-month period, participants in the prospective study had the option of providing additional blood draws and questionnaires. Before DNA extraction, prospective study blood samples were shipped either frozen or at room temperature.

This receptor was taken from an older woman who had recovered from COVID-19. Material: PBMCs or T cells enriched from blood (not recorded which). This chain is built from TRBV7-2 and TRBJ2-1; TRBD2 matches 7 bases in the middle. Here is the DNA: TGTGCCAGCAGCTCCAGCGGGACCATCAATGAGCAGTTCTTC. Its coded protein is CASSSSGTINEQFF. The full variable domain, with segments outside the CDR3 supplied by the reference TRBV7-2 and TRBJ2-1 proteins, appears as GAGVSQSPSNKVTEKGKDVELRCDPISGHTALYWYRQSLGQGLEFLIYFQGNSAPDKSGLPSDRFSAERTGGSVSTLTIQRTQQEDSAVYLCASSSSGTINEQFFGPGTRLTVL.